The source of this T cell receptor beta chain is a study of T-cell memory formation after mild COVID-19. Study-level background: TCR clusters were mostly donor specific.

Study findings and constraints: Clones shrinking between day 15 and 85 showed a balanced CD4/CD8 split, and those that grew later tilted toward CD4+. Mostly located in CM and EM were contracting CD4+ clones, with contracting CD8+ clones located in EMRA.

Germline trimming cut 4 bases from V and 5 bases from J; bases unmatched to any gene: 7. This CDR3 contains 15 residues. In germline, CDR1 is MNHNY, CDR2 SVGAGI (reference sequence). This clonotype came up a few times. The antigen is undetermined. Constant-segment primers were used for 5'RACE, and the resulting TCR alpha and TCR beta cDNA libraries carried sample barcodes and UMIs. MiXCR, applied by TCRdb to the 5' RACE reads, yields one record per CDR3 protein. Seen here are a few hundred thousand distinct CDR3 sequences, less than 9.5% observed once, and the top ten hold around a fifth. This TCR was recovered from a young man who had mild COVID-19 (a few samples of this study predate the infection). Cell type and time point are not known. Source material: PBMCs or a T cell subset sorted from them (not recorded which). The V gene is TRBV6-6, the J gene TRBJ2-5, with TRBD2 identical over 10 bases. The CDR3 coding sequence is TGTGCCAGCAGTTTGCCAGCGGGGGGGCATGAGACCCAGTACTTC. Its protein product is CASSLPAGGHETQYF.